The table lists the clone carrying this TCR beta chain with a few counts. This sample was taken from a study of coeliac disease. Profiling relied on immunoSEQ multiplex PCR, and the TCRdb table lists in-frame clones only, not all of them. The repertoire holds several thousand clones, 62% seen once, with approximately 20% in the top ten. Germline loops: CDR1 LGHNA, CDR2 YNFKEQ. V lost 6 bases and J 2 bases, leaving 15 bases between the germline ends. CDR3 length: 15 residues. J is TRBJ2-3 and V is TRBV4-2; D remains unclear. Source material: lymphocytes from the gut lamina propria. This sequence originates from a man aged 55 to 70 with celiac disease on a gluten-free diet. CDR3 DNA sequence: TGTGCCAGCAGTCCCGCTGGGCCCTACACAGATACGCAGTATTTT. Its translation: CASSPAGPYTDTQYF.